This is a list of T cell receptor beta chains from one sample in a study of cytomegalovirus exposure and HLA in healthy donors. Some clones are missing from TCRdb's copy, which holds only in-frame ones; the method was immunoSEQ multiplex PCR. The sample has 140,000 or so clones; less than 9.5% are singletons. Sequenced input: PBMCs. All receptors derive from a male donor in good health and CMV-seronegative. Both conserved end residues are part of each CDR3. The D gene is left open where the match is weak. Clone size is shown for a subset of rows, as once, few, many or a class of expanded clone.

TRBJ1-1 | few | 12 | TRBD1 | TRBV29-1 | TGCAGCGTCGCCCGAAGGACAGGACGGGCTTTCTTT | CSVARRTGRAFF
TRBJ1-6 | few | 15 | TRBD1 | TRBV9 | TGTGCCAGCAGCGGAAGGACAGGTGGTAATTCACCCCTCCACTTT | CASSGRTGGNSPLHF
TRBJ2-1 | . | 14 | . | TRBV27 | TGTGCCAGCAGTTTAATATCGTTTAACAATGAGCAGTTCTTC | CASSLISFNNEQFF
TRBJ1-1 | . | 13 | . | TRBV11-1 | TGTGCCAGCAGCTTAGGCGGGAACACTGAAGCTTTCTTT | CASSLGGNTEAFF
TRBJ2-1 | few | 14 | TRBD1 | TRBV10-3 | TGTGCCATCGGGGGGACAGGGCTGTGGAATGAGCAGTTCTTC | CAIGGTGLWNEQFF
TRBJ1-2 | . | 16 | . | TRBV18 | TGTGCCAGCTCACCACAAGACAGCTCAGGAAGCTATGGCTACACCTTC | CASSPQDSSGSYGYTF
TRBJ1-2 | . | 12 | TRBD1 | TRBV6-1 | TGTGCCAGCAGTAGGGACAGCTATGGCTACACCTTC | CASSRDSYGYTF
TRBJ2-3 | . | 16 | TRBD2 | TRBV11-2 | TGTGCCAGCAGCTTATGGGCTAGCGGGGTCACAGATACGCAGTATTTT | CASSLWASGVTDTQYF
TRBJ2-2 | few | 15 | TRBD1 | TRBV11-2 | TGTGCCAGCAGCTCGGGACAGGGGAACACCGGGGAGCTGTTTTTT | CASSSGQGNTGELFF
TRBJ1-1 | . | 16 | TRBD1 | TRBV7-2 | TGTGCCAGCAGCTCCCATTCAGGGGGCAGCGGCACTGAAGCTTTCTTT | CASSSHSGGSGTEAFF
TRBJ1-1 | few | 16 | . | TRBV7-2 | TGTGCCAGCAGCTTAGGATACGGTCAGGTGGTATTTGAAGCTTTCTTT | CASSLGYGQVVFEAFF
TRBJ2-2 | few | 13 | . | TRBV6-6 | TGTGCCAGCTTACAGGGAAGTGGCGGGGAGCTGTTTTTT | CASLQGSGGELFF
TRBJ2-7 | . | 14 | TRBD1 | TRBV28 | TGTGCCAGCAGTCCCGGGACAGCTTACTACGAGCAGTACTTC | CASSPGTAYYEQYF
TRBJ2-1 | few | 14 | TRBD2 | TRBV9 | TGTGCCAGCAGCGTAGAGGCAACTAGCGGTGAGCAGTTCTTC | CASSVEATSGEQFF
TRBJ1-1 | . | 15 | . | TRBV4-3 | TGCGCCAGCAGCCAAGAGGGGGGGGCCGGAACTGAAGCTTTCTTT | CASSQEGGAGTEAFF
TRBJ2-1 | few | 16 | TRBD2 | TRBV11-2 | TGTGCCATCGACTTGGGGTTAGCGGGGGGGTTCAATGAGCAGTTCTTC | CAIDLGLAGGFNEQFF
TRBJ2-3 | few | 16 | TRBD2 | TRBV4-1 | TGCGCCAGCAGCCCCGGAACTAGCGGGAATCGAGATACGCAGTATTTT | CASSPGTSGNRDTQYF
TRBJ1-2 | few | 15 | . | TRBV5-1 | TGCGCCAGCAGCTTGGAGGCAGGGAATGACTATGGCTACACCTTC | CASSLEAGNDYGYTF
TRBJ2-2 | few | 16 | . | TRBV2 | TGTGCCAGCAGTGACCTTGCAGGGTTCGGCACCGGGGAGCTGTTTTTT | CASSDLAGFGTGELFF
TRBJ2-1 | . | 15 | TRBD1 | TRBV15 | TGTGCCACCAGCAGATGGGCAGGGGGATACAATGAGCAGTTCTTC | CATSRWAGGYNEQFF
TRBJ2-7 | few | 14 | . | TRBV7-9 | TGTGCCAGCAGCTTAGGGGGGGGCCCCTACGAGCAGTACTTC | CASSLGGGPYEQYF
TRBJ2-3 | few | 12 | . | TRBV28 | TGTGCCAGCAGTACAAGCACAGATACGCAGTATTTT | CASSTSTDTQYF
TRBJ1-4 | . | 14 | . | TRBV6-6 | TGTGCCAGCACCCCGGGGAACCTTAATGAAAAACTGTTTTTT | CASTPGNLNEKLFF
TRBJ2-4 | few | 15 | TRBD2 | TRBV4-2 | TGTGCCAGCAGCCGTGGGACTAGCGGAGAAAACATTCAGTACTTC | CASSRGTSGENIQYF
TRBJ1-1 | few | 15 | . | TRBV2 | TGTGCCAGCAGAGGACAGAGGAACATGAACACTGAAGCTTTCTTT | CASRGQRNMNTEAFF
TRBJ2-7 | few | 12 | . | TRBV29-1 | TGCAGCGTTGGACAGCATACCTACGAGCAGTACTTC | CSVGQHTYEQYF
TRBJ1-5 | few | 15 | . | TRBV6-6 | TGTGCCAGCAGTTCCCCGAGGGTTAGCAATCAGCCCCAGCATTTT | CASSSPRVSNQPQHF
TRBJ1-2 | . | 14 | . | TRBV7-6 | TGTGCCAGCAGCCCCGGGCGGGGGCGCTATGGCTACACCTTC | CASSPGRGRYGYTF
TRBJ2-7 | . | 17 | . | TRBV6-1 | TGTGCCAGCAGTGAAGCCCCTCCCCGGGGAAGCTCCTACGAGCAGTACTTC | CASSEAPPRGSSYEQYF
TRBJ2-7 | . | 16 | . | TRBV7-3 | TGTGCCAGCAGCCTATCCGGGACGGGGAGGCCCTACGAGCAGTACTTC | CASSLSGTGRPYEQYF
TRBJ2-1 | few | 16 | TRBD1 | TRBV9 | TGTGCCAGCAGCGCAGCCGGGACAGGCATCGTCACTGAGCAGTTCTTC | CASSAAGTGIVTEQFF
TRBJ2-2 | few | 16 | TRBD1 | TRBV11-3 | TGTGCCAGCAGCCCCCGGGACAGGGGTGTCACCGGGGAGCTGTTTTTT | CASSPRDRGVTGELFF
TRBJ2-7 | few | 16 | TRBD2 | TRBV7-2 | TGTGCCAGCAGCTTGCAAACGGGGGGGAGCTCCTACGAGCAGTACTTC | CASSLQTGGSSYEQYF
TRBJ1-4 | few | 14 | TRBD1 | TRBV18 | TGTGCCAGCTCACCAACGGGACAGAATGAAAAACTGTTTTTT | CASSPTGQNEKLFF
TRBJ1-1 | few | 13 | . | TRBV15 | TGTGCCACCAGCTCTAGCATGAACACTGAAGCTTTCTTT | CATSSSMNTEAFF
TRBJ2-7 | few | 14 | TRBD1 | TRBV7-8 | TGTGCCAGCAGCACAGGGACAGGGGAGGGGGAGCAGTACTTC | CASSTGTGEGEQYF
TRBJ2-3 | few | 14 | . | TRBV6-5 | TGTGCCAGCAGCGATCGGTGGAGCACAGATACGCAGTATTTT | CASSDRWSTDTQYF
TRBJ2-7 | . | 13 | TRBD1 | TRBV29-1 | TGCAGCGTCTTTAGACAGGGGAACGACGAGCAGTACTTC | CSVFRQGNDEQYF
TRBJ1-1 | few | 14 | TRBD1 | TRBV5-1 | TGCGCCAGCAGCTCAGGGACAGGGGGAACTGAAGCTTTCTTT | CASSSGTGGTEAFF
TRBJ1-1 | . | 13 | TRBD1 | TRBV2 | TGTGCCAGCAGTGTTTTTTTCGACAGGGGAGCTTTCTTT | CASSVFFDRGAFF
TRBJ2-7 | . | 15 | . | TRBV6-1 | TGTGCCAGCAGTGAAGCGCCGGGACTCTTATACGAGCAGTACTTC | CASSEAPGLLYEQYF
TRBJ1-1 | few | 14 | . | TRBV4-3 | TGCGCCAGCAGCCAAGATTCTGGGAGTACTGAAGCTTTCTTT | CASSQDSGSTEAFF
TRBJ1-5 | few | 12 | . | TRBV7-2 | TGTGCCAGCAGCTTACCTAATCAGCCCCAGCATTTT | CASSLPNQPQHF
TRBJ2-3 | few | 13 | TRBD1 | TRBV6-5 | TGTGCCAGCAGTAGGGGGCGCACAGATACGCAGTATTTT | CASSRGRTDTQYF
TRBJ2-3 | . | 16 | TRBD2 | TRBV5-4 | TGTGCCAGCAGCTTGCCTCCGGGAGGGCCCCCAGATACGCAGTATTTT | CASSLPPGGPPDTQYF
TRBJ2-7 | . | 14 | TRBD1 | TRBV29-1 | TGCAGCGCCGACGCGGGACAGGGGGCCGAGGAGCAGTACTTC | CSADAGQGAEEQYF
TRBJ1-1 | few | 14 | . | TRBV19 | TGTGCCAGTAGTATAGGCGGGGCGAACACTGAAGCTTTCTTT | CASSIGGANTEAFF
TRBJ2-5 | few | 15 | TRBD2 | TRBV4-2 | TGTGCCAGCAGCCAAGGCTCCGGGGGGGCAGAGACCCAGTACTTC | CASSQGSGGAETQYF